These 32 T cell receptor beta chains originate from one sample sequenced in a study of cytomegalovirus exposure and HLA in healthy donors. Generated by immunoSEQ multiplex PCR, the TCRdb table keeps only in-frame clones and is missing some. Among roughly 190,000 clones, about 84% were seen once, and the ten largest hold over 1.1%. Specimen: PBMCs. The origin of the receptors is a woman between 18 and 29 years old in good health and CMV-seronegative.

The V gene is TRBV5-1, the J gene TRBJ2-7; 7 bases agree with TRBD1. The CDR3 runs to 14 residues. Trimming took 5 bases from V and 6 from J; bases not matched to a gene: 11. CDR1 and CDR2 from the germline V gene are SGHRS and YFSETQ. The CDR3 protein is CASSSGTVRSEQYF. The CDR3 DNA reads TGCGCCAGCAGTTCCGGGACAGTACGATCCGAGCAGTACTTC.

The chain couples TRBV19 to TRBJ1-2; D call uncertain. This CDR3 region has 13 residues. CDR1 LNHDA and CDR2 SQIVND come from the germline V gene (reference sequence). Trimming took 5 bases from V and 0 from J, leaving 7 bases between them. The CDR3 spells CASSGPANYGYTF. The DNA of the CDR3 is TGTGCCAGTAGTGGGCCAGCTAACTATGGCTACACCTTC. Full variable domain (rest looked up from reference TRBV19 and TRBJ1-2): DGGITQSPKYLFRKEGQNVTLSCEQNLNHDAMYWYRQDPGQGLRLIYYSQIVNDFQKGDIAEGYSVSREKKESFPLTVTSAQKNPTAFYLCASSGPANYGYTFGSGTRLTVV.

V gene TRBV7-2 combines with J gene TRBJ1-2, with D tentatively TRBD1 (6 bases). Trimming pared 2 bases from V and 4 bases from J, leaving 8 bases between. Germline V gene lookup returns CDR1 SGHTA and CDR2 FQGNSA. The CDR3 extends over 13 amino acids. The CDR3 DNA reads as TGTGCCAGCAGCTTACAGGGGAGCTATGGCTACACCTTC. Amino acid sequence: CASSLQGSYGYTF.

The V and J genes are TRBV19 and TRBJ1-2; a possible D gene is TRBD1 (5 bases). This CDR3 has 14 residues. From germline, CDR1 is LNHDA and CDR2 SQIVND (reference sequence). Trimming removed 3 bases from V and 0 bases from J, with 8 bases in between. The CDR3 is CASSIGRANYGYTF. The CDR3 DNA follows: TGTGCCAGTAGTATCGGCAGGGCTAACTATGGCTACACCTTC.

The chain carries TRBV10-3 and TRBJ1-2; 7 positions match TRBD1. The ends lost 4 bases at V and 3 bases at J; junction bases unmatched: 2. Looked up from germline, CDR1 is ENHRY and CDR2 is SYGVKD. CDR3 length equals 13 residues. As DNA, the CDR3 is TGTGCCATCAGTGGGGACAGTTACTATGGCTACACCTTC. Encoded protein: CAISGDSYYGYTF.

This chain joins TRBV30 and TRBJ2-3, with D tentatively TRBD1 (5 bases). The V and J ends lost 0 bases and 5 bases respectively, with 12 bases between them. Germline CDR1 is GTSNPN and CDR2 is SVGIG (reference sequence). The CDR3 has 14 residues. CDR3 loop: CAWSVQDVRDTQYF. The CDR3 DNA sequence: TGTGCCTGGAGTGTACAGGACGTACGAGATACGCAGTATTTT.

This CDR3 reads CASQTTGGSNEQFF. CDR3 DNA sequence: TGTGCCAGCCAAACAACAGGGGGTAGCAATGAGCAGTTCTTC. The chain links TRBV2 to TRBJ2-1; TRBD1 matches at 8 bases. This CDR3 contains 14 residues. J gave up 6 bases and V 8 bases, and 9 bases lay outside the gene matches. In germline, CDR1 is SNHLY, CDR2 FYNNEI.

This clone was observed a single time. The chain has TRBV18 and TRBJ2-1, with 7 bases that match TRBD2. The CDR3 consists of 17 residues. Germline CDR1 and CDR2: KGHSH and LQKENI. With 5 bases clipped from V and 10 bases from J, the junction kept 20 bases outside the gene matches. The CDR3 sequence is CASSIEVGLVYVSEQFF. CDR3 nucleotides: TGTGCCAGCTCAATAGAGGTTGGACTAGTCTATGTGAGCGAGCAGTTCTTC.

The genes are TRBV6-4 and TRBJ2-2; TRBD2 agrees at 7 bases. The length of the CDR3 is 15 residues. J was trimmed by 1 base and V by 6 bases; bases with no gene match: 5. Germline CDR1 and CDR2: MRHNA and SNTAGT. Written as DNA, the CDR3 is TGTGCCAGCAGCACCGGGGAGGGGAACACCGGGGAGCTGTTTTTT. Protein product: CASSTGEGNTGELFF.

The CDR3 spells CASGSQGTRQYF. DNA for the CDR3: TGTGCCAGCGGCTCACAGGGGACTCGGCAGTACTTC. The chain is built from TRBV27 and TRBJ2-7; the D gene is possibly TRBD1 (7 bases). The CDR3 has 12 residues. The germline gives CDR1 MNHEY, CDR2 SMNVEV (reference sequence). Trimming removed 8 bases from V and 9 bases from J, with 17 bases in between.

This clone was recorded a few times. The CDR3, as DNA: TGTGCCAGTAGTATCACAGAGAACACTGAAGCTTTCTTT. Translation gives CASSITENTEAFF. The gene calls are TRBV19 and TRBJ1-1; no definite D call. CDR1 and CDR2 from the germline V gene are LNHDA and SQIVND (reference sequence). V was cut by 3 bases and J by 1 base, with 6 bases left in between. CDR3 length: 13 amino acids.

The V and J genes are TRBV7-9 and TRBJ2-7; no reliable D call. CDR1 is SEHNR and CDR2 is FQNEAQ in the germline V gene (reference sequence). V dropped 4 bases and J dropped 0 bases, with 10 bases sitting between them. The CDR3 is 14 residues long. DNA of the CDR3: TGTGCCAGCAGCTCGGGTCCGAGCTCCTACGAGCAGTACTTC. Protein sequence: CASSSGPSSYEQYF.

This clone was recorded a few times. This chain joins TRBV2 and TRBJ1-2; 7 nucleotides align to TRBD1. Germline trimming cut 11 bases from V and 4 bases from J; bases unmatched to any gene: 4. Germline lookup yields CDR1 SNHLY and CDR2 FYNNEI. The CDR3 spans 11 residues. CDR3 amino acids: CACGQAYGYTF. The CDR3 DNA is TGTGCCTGCGGACAGGCCTATGGCTACACCTTC.

V gene TRBV10-1 combines with J gene TRBJ1-3, with 7 positions matching TRBD1. The J segment lost 4 bases and the V segment lost 2 bases, leaving 11 bases of the junction unmatched. The CDR3 runs 17 residues. The germline CDR1 and CDR2 sequences are WNHNN and SYGVQD (reference sequence). This CDR3 reads CASSERTGGLQGNTIYF. The CDR3 coding sequence is TGCGCCAGCAGTGAGAGGACAGGTGGGCTCCAAGGAAACACCATATATTTT.

This clone has just one count. The rearrangement links TRBV6-6 to TRBJ2-2; a weak D match, TRBD2 (5 bases). Trimming cost V 1 base and J 5 bases, with 14 bases left between them. The CDR3 runs to 16 residues. Looked up from germline, CDR1 is MNHNY and CDR2 is SVGAGI (reference sequence). The CDR3 region has the DNA TGTGCCAGCAGTTACTTGGACTCGACCCGGACCGGGGAGCTGTTTTTT. Translating gives CASSYLDSTRTGELFF.

The rearrangement links TRBV6-5 to TRBJ2-7; tentative D call: TRBD1 (6 bases). The CDR3 is made up of 13 amino acids. Germline CDR1 reads MNHEY; CDR2 reads SVGAGI. V lost 8 bases and J lost 1, with 12 bases in between. CDR3 amino acids: CASGGTLSYEQYF. Written as DNA, the CDR3 is TGTGCCAGCGGTGGGACACTATCCTACGAGCAGTACTTC.

The chain has TRBV30 and TRBJ1-2; perhaps TRBD1 as D (5 bases). CDR1 is GTSNPN and CDR2 is SVGIG in the germline V gene (reference sequence). Between the trimmed V and J ends, which lost 3 bases and 4 bases, there was a span of 12 bases. This CDR3 contains 13 residues. The CDR3 is CAWREDSLYGYTF. The CDR3 DNA reads TGTGCCTGGAGGGAAGACAGCCTCTATGGCTACACCTTC.

CDR3 region: CASSAPTRVAGPTGELFF. CDR3 DNA sequence: TGTGCCAGCAGCGCCCCTACACGGGTGGCGGGACCGACCGGGGAGCTGTTTTTT. This chain uses TRBV11-3 with TRBJ2-2; possible D gene TRBD2, 6 bases. The CDR3 has 18 amino acids. The V end lost 5 bases, the J end lost 5 bases, and 24 bases lay between the germline ends. Germline CDR1 is SGHNT and CDR2 is YENEEA.

In this sample, this clone turned up once. The chain is built from TRBV2 and TRBJ1-1; TRBD1 aligns across 7 bases. V was clipped by 6 bases and J by 10 bases; unmatched bases: 14. Germline assignment: CDR1 SNHLY and CDR2 FYNNEI. There are 14 residues in the CDR3. The CDR3, as DNA: TGTGCCAGCAGGAGGGACAGACTGCTAGAGGGAGCTTTCTTT. Translated, it gives CASRRDRLLEGAFF.

This sequence joins TRBV4-1 and TRBJ2-1, with TRBD2 matching over 9 bases. Germline V lookup: CDR1 MGHRA, CDR2 YSYEKL. The CDR3 has 16 amino acids. V lost 0 bases to trimming and J lost 7 bases; unmatched junction nucleotides: 7. The CDR3 region is CASSQDGAGGSNEQFF. Here the CDR3 DNA reads TGCGCCAGCAGCCAAGATGGGGCGGGGGGGTCGAATGAGCAGTTCTTC.

This chain links TRBV5-5 with TRBJ2-7; TRBD2 aligns across 7 bases. The V gene's germline CDR1 is SGHKS and CDR2 YYEKEE (reference sequence). This CDR3 comprises 13 residues. The junction had 2 bases not matched to a gene; V was cut back by 1 base and J by 4 bases. CDR3 DNA: TGTGCCAGCAGCTTGAGCGGGGCTTACGAGCAGTACTTC. Amino acids: CASSLSGAYEQYF.

This rearrangement joins TRBV6-4 to TRBJ2-2, with TRBD2 as a possible D gene (5 bases). CDR3 length: 12 amino acids. V lost 4 bases to trimming and J lost 7 bases, with 7 bases between them. Germline V gives CDR1 MRHNA, CDR2 SNTAGT. This CDR3 reads CASSGGNGELFF. The CDR3 DNA sequence: TGTGCCAGCAGTGGAGGGAACGGGGAGCTGTTTTTT.

This chain joins TRBV21-1 and TRBJ2-1; the table's D call, TRBD2, has no DNA check behind it. TRBV21-1 is assigned pseudogene status. The CDR3 spans 17 residues. CDR3 nucleotides: TGTGCCAGCAGCAAAGCCCGTGGCGGGAGGCATTACAATGAGCAGTTCTTC. Its translation is CASSKARGGRHYNEQFF.

The chain has TRBV4-2 and TRBJ1-1; TRBD1 might be the D (5 bases). V was shortened by 5 bases and J by 2 bases, with 15 bases between the two germline ends. Germline CDR1 LGHNA, CDR2 YNFKEQ. This CDR3 contains 15 residues. The CDR3 is CASSFPGEGNTEAFF. CDR3 coding DNA: TGTGCCAGCAGCTTCCCGGGGGAGGGAAACACTGAAGCTTTCTTT.

The chain uses TRBV9 and TRBJ1-2, with 8 positions matching TRBD1. The ends lost 0 bases at V and 4 bases at J; junction bases unmatched: 8. Germline V gene lookup returns CDR1 SGDLS and CDR2 YYNGEE. The CDR3 is made up of 16 amino acids. The CDR3 protein is CASSVASWTGIYGYTF. DNA of the CDR3: TGTGCCAGCAGCGTAGCTTCTTGGACAGGGATCTATGGCTACACCTTC.

The chain employs TRBV19 and TRBJ1-6, with 8 bases that match TRBD1. The CDR3 totals 15 residues. The germline V gene has CDR1 LNHDA and CDR2 SQIVND (reference sequence). The J segment lost 10 bases and the V segment lost 3 bases, leaving 8 bases of the junction unmatched. CDR3 DNA sequence: TGTGCCAGTAGTATCGGAGACAGGGGAGGCTCACCCCTCCACTTT. Amino acids: CASSIGDRGGSPLHF.

The rearrangement uses TRBV7-2 and TRBJ1-3, with D possibly TRBD1 on 5 matching bases. The CDR3 length is 16 residues. Germline loops: CDR1 SGHTA, CDR2 FQGNSA. The V end was cut by 0 bases, the J end by 0 bases, with 9 bases between. The chain's CDR3 is CASSLARGISGNTIYF. The CDR3, as DNA: TGTGCCAGCAGCTTAGCGCGGGGCATCTCTGGAAACACCATATATTTT.

The rearrangement uses TRBV5-4 and TRBJ1-5, with 7 bases lining up with TRBD1. After removal of 4 bases from V and 5 bases from J, the junction contained 15 bases not matched to a gene. CDR3 length equals 17 residues. The germline V gene has CDR1 SGHNT and CDR2 YYREEE (reference sequence). The CDR3 DNA reads TGTGCCAGCAGCCAAGAGGTAACGGACAGGTTTGATCAGCCCCAGCATTTT. This codes for CASSQEVTDRFDQPQHF.

The chain links TRBV10-1 to TRBJ2-7, with 7 bases lining up with TRBD1. Per germline, CDR1 WNHNN and CDR2 SYGVQD (reference sequence). V gave up 6 bases and J gave up 2 bases; unmatched junction bases: 7. This CDR3 is 14 amino acids long. The DNA for the CDR3 is TGCGCCAGCAGCTCAGGGGACAGAACCTACGAGCAGTACTTC. Residues: CASSSGDRTYEQYF.

The gene calls are TRBV2 and TRBJ2-7; D is unclear. CDR1 is SNHLY, CDR2 FYNNEI, per germline. The V and J ends lost 6 bases and 0 bases respectively, with 15 bases between them. The CDR3 runs 15 residues. The CDR3 sequence: CASSSTFLSSYEQYF. The CDR3 DNA reads TGTGCCAGCAGCTCGACTTTCCTAAGCTCCTACGAGCAGTACTTC.

The chain links TRBV7-8 to TRBJ2-7; 8 bases map to TRBD2. The germline gives CDR1 SGHVS, CDR2 FQNEAQ. Trimming removed 6 bases from V and 4 bases from J; junction bases left unmatched: 11. The CDR3 consists of 15 residues. The CDR3 DNA reads as TGTGCCAGCAGGTCAGAGCGGGGGCGCAATTACGAGCAGTACTTC. This encodes CASRSERGRNYEQYF.

The chain carries TRBV11-2 and TRBJ1-2; 11 nucleotides line up with TRBD1. The CDR3 contains 14 residues. CDR1 and CDR2 from the germline V gene are SGHAT and FQNNGV. V lost 5 bases, J lost 8 bases, and 7 bases stayed unmatched. CDR3 in amino acids: CASSLRTGGAGYTF. The CDR3 DNA reads TGTGCCAGCAGCCTACGGACAGGGGGCGCCGGCTACACCTTC.